Each of the 27 T cell receptor beta chains below was sequenced from the same sample in a study of blood T cells in healthy people across ages. The second PCR ran about 6 to 12 cycles with a sample-barcoded 5' primer and J-beta primers. TCRdb reanalysed the 5' RACE reads using MiXCR and keeps one entry per CDR3 protein. The top ten hold more than 8.5% of the sample, which has 800,000 to 950,000 distinct CDR3 sequences, 29% seen once. These same data were also listed under a study on T cells of mothers and their children.

Sequencing was done on a sample of blood. The receptors here all came from a middle-aged woman in good health.

With regard to this clonotype: This clone may be a read error of a much larger clone one base away. The chain recombines TRBV20-1 with TRBJ1-5; possibly TRBD1 for D (5 bases). From germline, CDR1 is DFQATT and CDR2 SNEGSKA (reference sequence). This CDR3 has 16 amino acids. The germline V and J ends were trimmed by 3 bases and 6 bases, with 21 bases remaining between them. CDR3 residues: CSASVFDSDSAQPQHF. The CDR3 bases are TGCAGTGCTAGCGTGTTCGACAGTGATTCGGCTCAGCCCCAGCATTTT.

The chain has TRBV12-3 or TRBV12-4 and TRBJ2-5, with 7 bases that match TRBD1. TRBJ2-7 explains the end of the DNA better; the J call may be wrong. CDR3 length: 14 amino acids. In DNA form, the CDR3 reads TGTGCCAGCAGTTTTAGACAGGGAACGGCCGAGCAGTACTTC. This gives the protein CASSFRQGTAEQYF.

A remark on this clonotype: A much larger clone differs from this one at a single base, so this may be a read error. The rearrangement uses TRBV3-1 and TRBJ2-1; D call uncertain. Germline V gene lookup returns CDR1 LGHDT and CDR2 YNNKEL (reference sequence). CDR3 length equals 12 residues. With 2 bases removed from V and 5 bases from J, the gap between germline ends came to 4 bases. The CDR3 region has the DNA TGTGCCAGCAGCCAACGCCACAATGAGCAGTTCTTC. Translation gives CASSQRHNEQFF.

This clonotype has ten or more counts. V usage is TRBV5-5 and J usage is TRBJ2-1; D might be TRBD2 (5 bases). This CDR3 is built from 13 residues. Trimming pared 9 bases from V and 2 bases from J, leaving 12 bases between. Germline CDR1 and CDR2: SGHKS and YYEKEE (reference sequence). The CDR3 sequence: CATTSGAYNEQFF. As DNA, the CDR3 is TGTGCCACCACCTCCGGGGCCTACAATGAGCAGTTCTTC.

This clonotype showed up just a few times. V usage is TRBV7-2 and J usage is TRBJ2-1; 8 nucleotides align to TRBD2. The CDR3 has 16 amino acids. Losses at the gene ends were 5 bases for V and 10 bases for J; bases not matched to a gene: 16. Germline loops: CDR1 SGHTA, CDR2 FQGNSA. The CDR3 nucleotides read TGTGCCAGCAGCCCTAGAGGGAGCGGGGGACTAGGGGAGCAGTTCTTC. As protein: CASSPRGSGGLGEQFF.

This clonotype was recorded many times. The CDR3 DNA reads as TGTGCCAGCTCACCGTCTCGGGGGGCCAACACCGGGGAGCTGTTTTTT. It is translated as CASSPSRGANTGELFF. This chain joins TRBV18 and TRBJ2-2; D may be TRBD2 (7 bases). The CDR3 totals 16 residues. CDR1 and CDR2 (germline): KGHSH, LQKENI. Trimming took 3 bases from V and 2 from J, leaving 13 bases between them.

The V call is TRBV25-1, the J call TRBJ2-7; D may correspond to TRBD1 or TRBD2 (5 bases each). This CDR3 has 15 residues. V was pared by 2 bases and J by 1 base, with 12 bases between. Germline loops: CDR1 MGHDK, CDR2 SYGVNS. The CDR3 DNA is TGTGCCAGCAGTGAAGAAGGGACGGGATCCTACGAGCAGTACTTC. The encoded protein is CASSEEGTGSYEQYF.

This clonotype was found a few times. CDR3 bases: TGCGCCAGGAAACAGGGCACAGATACGCAGTATTTT. Protein product: CARKQGTDTQYF. The chain employs TRBV5-1 and TRBJ2-3; TRBD1 is a possible D gene (5 bases). This CDR3 is built from 12 residues. Trimming took 8 bases from V and 1 from J, leaving 8 bases between them. Per germline, CDR1 SGHRS and CDR2 YFSETQ.

Concerning this clonotype itself: A much larger clone differs from this one at a single base, so this may be a read error. The rearrangement links TRBV3-1 to TRBJ2-1; TRBD2 matches at 7 bases. Germline values: CDR1 LGHDT, CDR2 YNNKEL (reference sequence). The CDR3 sequence is 14 residues long. The V gene end was trimmed by 7 bases and the J gene end by 13 bases; junction bases not matched to a gene: 16. DNA of the CDR3: TGTGCCAGCAACCGCGACGGCGGGGGAGCCCACCAGTTCTTC. Protein: CASNRDGGGAHQFF.

As regards this clonotype: Relative to the germline gene, one junction end is altered; a read error may explain this. This chain links TRBV24-1 with TRBJ2-7, with D possibly TRBD2 on 6 matching bases. The CDR3 is made up of 15 amino acids. Germline CDR1 reads KGHDR; CDR2 reads SFDVKD. CDR3 sequence (DNA): TGTACCACCAGTGGAGGGTCTTTAACCTACAATGAGCAGTACTTC. It codes for CTTSGGSLTYNEQYF.

As for this clonotype: This may arise from a read error, as a much more abundant clone is one base away. The chain uses TRBV28 and TRBJ2-3; D could derive from TRBD1 or TRBD2 (5 bases each). The CDR3 extends over 16 amino acids. Germline CDR1 reads MDHEN; CDR2 reads SYDVKM. The CDR3 DNA reads TGTGCCAGCAGTTTATCAGGTCGGTCTAGCACAGGTACGCAGTATTTT. It translates to CASSLSGRSSTGTQYF.

CDR3 bases: TGTGCCAGCAGCTTAAAAGAGGTCGGGTTATTGGAGACCCAGTACTTC. Translated: CASSLKEVGLLETQYF. This chain connects TRBV13 to TRBJ2-5; no reliable D call. V lost 2 bases, J lost 5 bases, and 18 bases lay in between. Per the germline V gene, CDR1 is PRHDT and CDR2 is FYEKMQ (reference sequence). This CDR3 is built from 16 residues.

This clonotype was recorded a few times. The chain has TRBV7-2 and TRBJ2-7, with D perhaps TRBD2 (6 bases). This CDR3 spans 14 amino acids. Germline V lookup: CDR1 SGHTA, CDR2 FQGNSA. Trimming pared 3 bases from V and 7 bases from J, leaving 16 bases between. The CDR3 region has the DNA TGTGCCAGCAGCTTCGGAGGGTTGGGTACTGAGCAGTACTTC. As protein: CASSFGGLGTEQYF. The full variable domain, its missing parts supplied by reference TRBV7-2 and TRBJ2-7, is GAGVSQSPSNKVTEKGKDVELRCDPISGHTALYWYRQSLGQGLEFLIYFQGNSAPDKSGLPSDRFSAERTGGSVSTLTIQRTQQEDSAVYLCASSFGGLGTEQYFGPGTRLTVT.

This clonotype was detected many times. In nucleotides, the CDR3 is TGTGCCGCGGGGGAAGTTCGCGAGCAGTACTTC. Amino acid sequence: CAAGEVREQYF. The genes are TRBV28 and TRBJ2-7; TRBD2 agrees at 7 bases. This CDR3 has 11 amino acids. CDR1 MDHEN and CDR2 SYDVKM come from the germline V gene. V shed 11 bases and J 6 bases; nucleotides not matched to a gene: 7.

In the case of this clonotype: At one end, the junction sequence differs from germline, possibly due to a read error. The V call is TRBV7-3, the J call TRBJ2-1, with TRBD1 identical over 11 bases. The CDR3 is 16 amino acids. Germline lookup yields CDR1 SGHTA and CDR2 FQGTGA. The CDR3 bases are TGTGCTAGCAGCTTAGCCGGGACAGGGGGCTACAATGAGCAGTTCTTC. Its protein is CASSLAGTGGYNEQFF.

This clonotype has only a few counts. This sequence joins TRBV27 and TRBJ1-2; D perhaps matches TRBD1 (5 bases). Germline V CDR1 and CDR2: MNHEY, SMNVEV (reference sequence). V lost 2 bases and J 2 bases, leaving 12 bases between the germline ends. CDR3 length: 15 amino acids. CDR3 in DNA: TGTGCCAGCAGTTTAAGACAGTCGACCAACTATGGCTACACCTTC. It encodes CASSLRQSTNYGYTF.

V usage is TRBV4-2 and J usage is TRBJ2-5, with 11 bases matching TRBD2. Near its end, the DNA agrees better with TRBJ2-7, so the J call may be wrong. CDR3 size: 16 residues. The germline V gene has CDR1 LGHNA and CDR2 YNFKEQ. The CDR3 here is CASSQGGTSGFYEQYF. The CDR3 bases are TGTGCCAGCAGCCAAGGAGGGACTAGCGGATTCTACGAGCAGTACTTC.

On this clonotype: This may arise from a read error, as a much more abundant clone is one base away. The chain carries TRBV27 and TRBJ1-2, with D unresolved. The CDR3 contains 15 residues. The V gene lost 8 bases and the J gene lost 3 bases, with 19 bases spanning the gap. CDR1 is MNHEY, CDR2 SMNVEV, per germline (reference sequence). CDR3 residues: CASARDLPLDYGYTF. CDR3 DNA sequence: TGTGCCAGCGCACGGGATCTCCCCCTTGACTATGGCTACACCTTC.

This clonotype was recorded at least ten times. The gene calls are TRBV3-1 and TRBJ1-5, with D uncertain. Germline CDR1 reads LGHDT; CDR2 reads YNNKEL (reference sequence). Between the trimmed V and J ends, which lost 0 bases and 5 bases, there was a span of 20 bases. CDR3 length equals 18 residues. The chain's CDR3 is CASSQETPLYGRYQPQHF. CDR3 nucleotide sequence: TGTGCCAGCAGCCAAGAAACCCCTCTATACGGGCGCTATCAGCCCCAGCATTTT.

V and J are TRBV11-2 and TRBJ2-4; a possible D gene is TRBD1 (6 bases). Per germline, CDR1 SGHAT and CDR2 FQNNGV. The CDR3 runs to 17 residues. V lost 6 bases and J 1 base, leaving 19 bases between the germline ends. The CDR3 coding sequence is TGTGCCAGCAGGTCCTGGGGACACAGGGTCGCCAAAAACATTCAGTACTTC. Residues: CASRSWGHRVAKNIQYF.

The V gene is TRBV7-9, the J gene TRBJ2-7; TRBD1 matches 10 bases. Germline loops: CDR1 SEHNR, CDR2 FQNEAQ (reference sequence). The CDR3 is 15 residues long. V was clipped by 5 bases and J by 2 bases; unmatched bases: 6. Here the CDR3 DNA reads TGTGCCAGCAGCGCCGGGGACAGGGGCCCCTACGAGCAGTACTTC. It yields the protein CASSAGDRGPYEQYF.

This clonotype occurred a few times. The V gene is TRBV2, the J gene TRBJ1-4; D remains ambiguous. Germline loops: CDR1 SNHLY, CDR2 FYNNEI. Trimming took off 1 base at V and 4 bases at J, with 7 bases between the two ends. The CDR3 has 14 amino acids. The CDR3, as DNA: TGTGCCAGCAGTGAAGGGGGAGGTAATGAAAAACTGTTTTTT. It codes for CASSEGGGNEKLFF.

The DNA of the CDR3 is TGTGCCAGCAGTCAGGGCAGGGCGAACACTGAAGCTTTCTTT. This sequence encodes CASSQGRANTEAFF. The V call is TRBV6-2 or TRBV6-3, the J call TRBJ1-1; a weak D match, TRBD1 (5 bases). V lost 5 bases and J 1 base, leaving 11 bases between the germline ends. Germline lookup yields CDR1 MNHEY and CDR2 SVGEGT. CDR3 size: 14 residues.

This clonotype was seen a few times. The CDR3, as DNA: TGCGCCAGCGGCCGACAGGGCCCCACAGATACGCAGTATTTT. Translated: CASGRQGPTDTQYF. This chain uses TRBV5-1 with TRBJ2-3, with 7 nucleotides matching TRBD1. The CDR3 consists of 14 residues. In germline, CDR1 is SGHRS, CDR2 YFSETQ. V was clipped by 7 bases and J by 2 bases; unmatched bases: 7.

This clonotype was counted between two and nine times. The chain recombines TRBV12-3 or TRBV12-4 with TRBJ1-1, with TRBD1 matching over 7 bases. This CDR3 spans 14 amino acids. V shed 5 bases, J shed 4 bases, and the junction held 7 bases outside the gene matches. The DNA for the CDR3 is TGTGCCAGCAGTGCGTCGCCAGGGGGCACTGAAGCTTTCTTT. This encodes CASSASPGGTEAFF.

This clonotype was recorded many times. The gene calls are TRBV10-3 and TRBJ2-4; D remains ambiguous. Trimming removed 10 bases from V and 0 bases from J, with 10 bases in between. Germline CDR1 and CDR2: ENHRY and SYGVKD. This CDR3 spans 13 amino acids. The DNA for the CDR3 is TGTGCCAACCCACAGCTAGCCAAAAACATTCAGTACTTC. It specifies CANPQLAKNIQYF.

At least ten counts were recorded for this clonotype. This rearrangement joins TRBV12-3 or TRBV12-4 to TRBJ2-1; D call uncertain. The ends were cut back, 3 bases at V and 3 bases at J, with 6 bases in the middle. This CDR3 region has 13 residues. CDR3 sequence: CASSFSSYNEQFF. CDR3 DNA: TGTGCCAGCAGTTTCTCCAGCTACAATGAGCAGTTCTTC.